Below, 9 T cell receptor beta chains from the same sample are listed, as sequenced in a study of blood T cell repertoires in COVID-19. The protocol was immunoSEQ multiplex PCR, while the TCRdb copy is restricted to in-frame clones and leaves out a portion. The sample consists of around 72,000 clones, 82% of them appearing once. Input material: peripheral blood. Receptor source: a human donor in a cohort sampled during active COVID-19.

The chain recombines TRBV5-4 with TRBJ1-6; the match to TRBD1 covers 7 bases. CDR3 length: 17 residues. The germline gives CDR1 SGHNT, CDR2 YYREEE (reference sequence). The V and J ends lost 4 bases and 0 bases, in that order; junction bases with no gene match: 7. The CDR3 DNA reads as TGTGCCAGCAGCAGGGAAGGGGGCGGCTCCTATAATTCACCCCTCCACTTT. The encoded protein is CASSREGGGSYNSPLHF.

The genes are TRBV6-2 or TRBV6-3 and TRBJ2-6; possible D gene TRBD1, 6 bases. The V gene lost 5 bases and the J gene lost 4 bases, with 21 bases spanning the gap. Germline V gene sequence: CDR1 MNHEY, CDR2 SVGEGT. There are 18 residues in the CDR3. CDR3 in amino acids: CASSPIQGSSWGANVLTF. CDR3 DNA: TGTGCCAGCAGTCCAATACAGGGATCGTCATGGGGGGCCAACGTCCTGACTTTC.

The genes are TRBV12-3 or TRBV12-4 and TRBJ1-5; tentatively, D is TRBD1 (6 bases). The V gene lost 5 bases and the J gene lost 7 bases, with 12 bases spanning the gap. The CDR3 is 13 residues long. CDR3 region: CASSTGTQQPQHF. The DNA for the CDR3 is TGTGCCAGCAGTACCGGGACACAGCAGCCCCAGCATTTT.

This chain uses TRBV27 with TRBJ1-6; no clear D gene. The V gene's germline CDR1 is MNHEY and CDR2 SMNVEV (reference sequence). CDR3 length equals 16 residues. V was pared by 3 bases and J by 0 bases, with 9 bases between. CDR3 in DNA: TGTGCCAGCAGTTTTGGTCGGAGCTCCTATAATTCACCCCTCCACTTT. This encodes CASSFGRSSYNSPLHF.

This clone was observed a single time. The chain uses TRBV6-2 or TRBV6-3 and TRBJ2-7, with D unresolved. Germline V gene data show CDR1 as MNHEY and CDR2 as SVGEGT. CDR3 size: 14 residues. The germline V and J ends were trimmed by 4 bases and 2 bases, with 12 bases remaining between them. The CDR3 bases are TGTGCCAGCAGTTTAATCGGTCGGGCCTACGAGCAGTACTTC. This translates into CASSLIGRAYEQYF.

This clone occurred once. The DNA of the CDR3 is TGTGCCAGCAGGGTCGGTCCCTACGAGCAGTACTTC. This codes for CASRVGPYEQYF. This chain uses TRBV12-3 or TRBV12-4 with TRBJ2-7; D ambiguous. The V end lost 6 bases, the J end lost 2 bases, and 8 bases lay between the germline ends. There are 12 residues in the CDR3.

The rearrangement joins TRBV4-2 to TRBJ1-2; the match to TRBD1 covers 8 bases. This CDR3 is 15 amino acids long. With 3 bases clipped from V and 7 bases from J, the junction kept 10 bases outside the gene matches. The V gene's germline CDR1 is LGHNA and CDR2 YNFKEQ. The CDR3, as DNA: TGTGCCAGCAGCCATCCTATCGGGACAGGTGGTGGCTACACCTTC. The encoded protein is CASSHPIGTGGGYTF.

The rearrangement links TRBV5-1 to TRBJ2-1; TRBD2 agrees at 13 bases. This CDR3 comprises 16 residues. Germline V gives CDR1 SGHRS, CDR2 YFSETQ. With V trimmed by 3 bases and J by 4 bases, 4 bases remained unmatched. The CDR3 sequence: CASSSGTSGVYNEQFF. The CDR3 region has the DNA TGCGCCAGCAGCTCAGGGACTAGCGGGGTTTACAATGAGCAGTTCTTC.

This clone was detected once. The V call is TRBV6-1, the J call TRBJ2-7; 7 bases are shared with TRBD1. Germline trimming cut 4 bases from V and 2 bases from J; bases unmatched to any gene: 11. CDR1 and CDR2 (germline): MNHNS, SASEGT. This CDR3 spans 16 amino acids. The chain's CDR3 is CASSGGVGQAPYEQYF. The CDR3, as DNA: TGTGCCAGCAGTGGGGGAGTCGGACAGGCCCCCTACGAGCAGTACTTC.